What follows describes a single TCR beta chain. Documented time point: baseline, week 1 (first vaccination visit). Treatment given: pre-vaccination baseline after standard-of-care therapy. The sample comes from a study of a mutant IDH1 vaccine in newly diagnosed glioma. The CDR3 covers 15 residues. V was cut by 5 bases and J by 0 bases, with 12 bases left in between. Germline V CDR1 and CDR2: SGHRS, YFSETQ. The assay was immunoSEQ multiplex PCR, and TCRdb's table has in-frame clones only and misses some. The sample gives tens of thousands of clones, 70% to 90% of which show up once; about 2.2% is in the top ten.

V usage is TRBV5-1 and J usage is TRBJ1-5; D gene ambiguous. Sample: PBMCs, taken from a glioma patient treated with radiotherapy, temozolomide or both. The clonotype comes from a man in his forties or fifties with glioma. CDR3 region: CASRPDTHSNQPQHF. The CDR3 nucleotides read TGCGCCAGCAGACCTGACACCCATAGCAATCAGCCCCAGCATTTT.